This paragraph covers one T cell receptor beta chain sequence. The data are from a study of blood T cell repertoires in COVID-19. Study information: Sources were T cells, B-cell-depleted T cells, or PBMCs; the material itself was cDNA or gDNA.

After removal of 2 bases from V and 6 bases from J, the junction contained 9 bases not matched to a gene. The CDR3 loop spans 16 amino acids. Germline V CDR1 and CDR2: SGHVS, FQNEAQ. Original processing methods: It was from reference gene primer amplification that nucleated cell counts were estimated. Repertoires were generated with immunoSEQ multiplex PCR, while TCRdb's copy carries only in-frame clones and drops some. That table gives V, J and clone size, and the DNA gave D and trimming. The sample includes roughly 100,000 clones, 71% of them seen just once. This chain uses TRBV7-8 with TRBJ1-5; 8 bases align to TRBD1. This sequence originates from a human donor with acute or convalescent COVID-19. The donor label of this sample is uncertain. The sample comprised peripheral blood. The CDR3 DNA follows: TGTGCCAGCAGCTTACGAGGCAGGGGGCTCGGTCAGCCCCAGCATTTT. Encoded protein: CASSLRGRGLGQPQHF.